The T cell receptor (beta chain) described here comes from a study of early T cells in non-severe SARS-CoV-2 infection. The germline gives CDR1 KGHDR, CDR2 SFDVKD. With V trimmed by 2 bases and J by 8 bases, 6 bases remained unmatched. The CDR3 covers 16 residues. TCRdb redid the calling of the 5' RACE reads with MiXCR, one entry per CDR3 protein. The sample has about 52,000 distinct CDR3 sequences, about 9.9% seen once. The TCR was taken from an adult who was a healthcare worker with PCR-confirmed SARS-CoV-2 infection or an uninfected control (not recorded which). The sequencing input was whole blood. This rearrangement joins TRBV24-1 to TRBJ2-1, with 12 bases identical to TRBD2. The CDR3 loop is CATSDSLAGGPDEQFF. As DNA, the CDR3 is TGTGCCACCAGTGATTCCCTAGCGGGAGGGCCCGATGAGCAGTTCTTC.